This is a list of T cell receptor beta chains from one sample in a study of T cell responses to AZD1222 COVID-19 vaccine. This table comes from immunoSEQ multiplex PCR, and its TCRdb copy is limited to in-frame clones, with some not included. This sample carries 95,000 to 150,000 clones, roughly 92% of them seen once, and the ten largest clones take around 1.5%. The input for sequencing was peripheral blood, taken on day 0 of AZD1222 vaccination. Every receptor here comes from an adult in good health. Each CDR3 is given without its conserved first and last residue. D genes are given only for firm matches. The size of a clone is reported for some rows only, either as once, few or many, or as a class for expanded clones.

>.|12|TRBV6-2/TRBV6-3|.
ASSYGQGHTEAF
>once|19|TRBV27|.
ASRPPPIRLSLQGLGNTIY
>.|11|TRBV14|.
ASSQVGPGEQF
>.|8|TRBV2|.
ASSGTAQF
>.|12|TRBV6-5|.
ASTSRWGEGGYT
>.|10|TRBV11-2|.
ASSPDGRRQF
>.|12|TRBV19|TRBD1
ASSRRTGFEKLF
>.|11|TRBV7-3|.
ASSPILFYGYT
>.|13|TRBV11-3|TRBD2
ASSLLAGVNGELF
>.|12|TRBV19|.
ASSPRGWPNEQF
>.|11|TRBV11-2|.
ASSLSIDQPQH
>.|13|TRBV29-1|.
SVPWTASSTDTQY
>.|13|TRBV2|.
ASFPDSSSGRKLF
>once|13|TRBV6-6|TRBD1
ASSSTQGSNEKLF
>.|12|TRBV18|TRBD1
ASSLGQGINEQF
>.|12|TRBV5-1|TRBD1
ASSRTGANSPLH
>.|10|TRBV30|.
AWRTGGYGYT
>.|17|TRBV10-3|TRBD2
ATSPASGLAASSTDTQY
>.|13|TRBV18|.
ASSPPEGENTEAF
>.|12|TRBV6-5|.
ATSYFGGGTEAF
>.|13|TRBV6-4|.
ASSDSAGSYNEQF
>.|13|TRBV7-9|.
ASSLTGLTGNTIY
>.|14|TRBV19|TRBD1
ASRGILTGGPGELF
>once|12|TRBV11-2|.
ASSLRSTQETQY
>.|15|TRBV7-9|.
ASSLDISAPANSPLH
>.|17|TRBV6-4|TRBD2
ASSDPTLAGAAVGETQY
>.|9|TRBV29-1|.
SVGRTDGYT
>.|14|TRBV19|TRBD1
ASSTAGTGGNQPQH
>.|9|TRBV5-3|.
ARGVAGELF
>few|11|TRBV2|.
ASRDTGRGKLF
>once|11|TRBV7-2|.
ASTPIGGTEAF
>.|17|TRBV5-1|TRBD1
ASSLEGGTGHRVYYGYT
>.|11|TRBV11-3|.
ASSSQGDTEAF
>.|14|TRBV7-8|.
ASSIGGVSLGGAQF
>.|12|TRBV12-5|.
ASGLGDSNQPQH
>.|13|TRBV5-5|.
ASSLAQGYNSPLH
>.|14|TRBV2|.
ASSGGSTQYNSPLH
>.|13|TRBV10-3|TRBD1
AISVRQGGGQPQH
>once|15|TRBV5-1|.
ASSLGYYRERNTEAF
>once|13|TRBV7-9|.
ASSSRQADNYGYT
>.|12|TRBV6-9|.
ASSLGSGDEKLF
>.|12|TRBV29-1|TRBD1
SVEFQGAAETQY
>.|11|TRBV19|.
ASSMRGRYGYT
>.|14|TRBV7-2|TRBD2
ASSLGAGGGRETQY
>once|11|TRBV12-3/TRBV12-4|.
ASSEQGSSPLH
>.|11|TRBV12-3/TRBV12-4|.
ASSLFAGTEAF
>.|13|TRBV5-1|.
ASSSARDFYNEQF
>.|11|TRBV6-5|TRBD1
ASRGQGSGEQF
>.|11|TRBV18|TRBD1
ASSPPGQRELF
>few|14|TRBV4-3|.
ASSQDAGGNNSPLH
>.|13|TRBV6-5|.
ASSFGRRGTGELF
>.|11|TRBV12-3/TRBV12-4|.
ASSLNSNQPQH
>.|12|TRBV10-3|.
AISESRGRAEAF
>.|14|TRBV7-8|.
ASSLGSGLSGNTIY
>.|10|TRBV7-6|.
ASSQGSHEQF
>.|12|TRBV10-3|TRBD2
AISDWGREETQY
>.|10|TRBV7-9|.
ASSSQDQPQH
>.|12|TRBV30|.
ATWGHPGATEAF
>.|11|TRBV25-1|.
ASSESNYNGYT
>.|12|TRBV11-2|TRBD2
ASSLVGGSDTQY